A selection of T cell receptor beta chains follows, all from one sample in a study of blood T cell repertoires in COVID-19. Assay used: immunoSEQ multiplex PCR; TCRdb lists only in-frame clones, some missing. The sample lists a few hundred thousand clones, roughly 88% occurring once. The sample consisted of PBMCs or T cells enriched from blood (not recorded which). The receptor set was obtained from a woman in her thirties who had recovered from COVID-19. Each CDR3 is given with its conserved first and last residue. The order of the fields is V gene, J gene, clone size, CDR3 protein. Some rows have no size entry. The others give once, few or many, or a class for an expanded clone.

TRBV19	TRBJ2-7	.	CASSPGQVGYEQYF
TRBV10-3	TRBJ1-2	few	CAISEGLTGLYGYTF
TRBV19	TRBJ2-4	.	CASNGEMTGAKNIQYF
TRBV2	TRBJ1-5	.	CASRTGWGSNQPQHF
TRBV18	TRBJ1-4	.	CASSRDRGGPGLFF
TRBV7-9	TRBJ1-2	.	CASSSSGSQVSGGYTF
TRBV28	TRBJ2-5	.	CATLGTAKETQYF
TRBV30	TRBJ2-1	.	CAWRLAGGREQFF
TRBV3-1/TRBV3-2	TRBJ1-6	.	CASRDSSYNSPLHF
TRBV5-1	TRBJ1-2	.	CASSLTGRFYGYTF
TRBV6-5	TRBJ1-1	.	CASRGGGISEAFF
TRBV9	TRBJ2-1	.	CASSAQLAGGSDEQFF
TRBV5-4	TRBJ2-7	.	CASSGDREVSEQYF
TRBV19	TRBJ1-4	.	CASSRLAVHEKLFF
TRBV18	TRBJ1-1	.	CASSPPTGMTEAFF